The 8 T cell receptor beta chains in this list originate from one sample, sequenced in a study of blood T cell repertoires in COVID-19. Some clones are missing from TCRdb's copy, which holds only in-frame ones; the method was immunoSEQ multiplex PCR. This table has about 270,000 clones, approximately 88% appearing once. The material sequenced was PBMCs or T cells enriched from blood (not recorded which). The origin of the receptors is a woman in her 30s who had recovered from COVID-19.

The chain is built from TRBV5-4 and TRBJ2-2, with a tentative D call TRBD1 (6 bases). V lost 5 bases and J lost 4, with 12 bases in between. CDR3 size: 14 residues. The germline gives CDR1 SGHNT, CDR2 YYREEE (reference sequence). CDR3 in amino acids: CASSPQGPTGELFF. CDR3 nucleotides: TGTGCCAGCAGTCCCCAGGGGCCCACCGGGGAGCTGTTTTTT.

This sequence joins TRBV28 and TRBJ2-1; 7 nucleotides align to TRBD2. Germline V gives CDR1 MDHEN, CDR2 SYDVKM. J was trimmed by 7 bases and V by 2 bases; bases with no gene match: 14. There are 17 residues in the CDR3. In DNA form, the CDR3 reads TGTGCCAGCAGTTTACTCTCTAGCGGTCTAGGGCGGAATGAGCAGTTCTTC. Its protein is CASSLLSSGLGRNEQFF.

A few counts support this clone. The chain carries TRBV6-5 and TRBJ1-1; TRBD1 agrees at 9 bases. V dropped 5 bases and J dropped 8; count of bases not matched to a gene: 6. The CDR3 spans 13 residues. Germline assignment: CDR1 MNHEY and CDR2 SVGAGI. CDR3 bases: TGTGCCAGCAGTACACGAGACAGGGGGGAAGCTTTCTTT. It specifies CASSTRDRGEAFF.

This clone was seen only once. The chain uses TRBV19 and TRBJ2-5, with TRBD1 as a possible D gene (7 bases). The CDR3 has 13 residues. Germline V gives CDR1 LNHDA, CDR2 SQIVND (reference sequence). V was trimmed by 5 bases and J by 5 bases, leaving 12 bases between them. Here the CDR3 reads CASSSGGRETQYF. For the CDR3, the DNA is TGTGCCAGTAGTTCAGGGGGGAGGGAGACCCAGTACTTC.

This rearrangement joins TRBV28 to TRBJ1-4; D not certain. This CDR3 comprises 14 residues. Germline assignment: CDR1 MDHEN and CDR2 SYDVKM. V dropped 3 bases and J dropped 4 bases, with 9 bases sitting between them. This CDR3 reads CASSLITGNEKLFF. CDR3 coding DNA: TGTGCCAGCAGTTTGATTACGGGTAATGAAAAACTGTTTTTT.

This rearrangement joins TRBV27 to TRBJ1-1; D perhaps matches TRBD1 (6 bases). Germline V lookup: CDR1 MNHEY, CDR2 SMNVEV (reference sequence). The CDR3 runs 13 residues. V gave up 2 bases and J gave up 4 bases, with 8 bases separating them. The CDR3 is CASSLNRATEAFF. The CDR3 nucleotides are TGTGCCAGCAGTTTAAACAGGGCCACTGAAGCTTTCTTT.

Only one count was recorded for this clone. The chain couples TRBV11-2 to TRBJ1-2; TRBD1 agrees at 8 bases. Germline V lookup: CDR1 SGHAT, CDR2 FQNNGV. V shed 5 bases and J 4 bases; nucleotides not matched to a gene: 3. CDR3 length equals 13 residues. The CDR3 nucleotides read TGTGCCAGCAGCCCCCAGGGGGCCTATGGCTACACCTTC. Residues: CASSPQGAYGYTF. Complete variable domain (other parts from reference TRBV11-2 and TRBJ1-2): EAGVAQSPRYKIIEKRQSVAFWCNPISGHATLYWYQQILGQGPKLLIQFQNNGVVDDSQLPKDRFSAERLKGVDSTLKIQPAKLEDSAVYLCASSPQGAYGYTFGSGTRLTVV.

The chain couples TRBV7-9 to TRBJ1-1, with 8 bases identical to TRBD1. J gave up 4 bases and V 5 bases, and 3 bases lay outside the gene matches. The germline gives CDR1 SEHNR, CDR2 FQNEAQ (reference sequence). The CDR3 length is 13 residues. The CDR3 spells CASSGGQGTEAFF. DNA for the CDR3: TGTGCCAGCAGCGGTGGACAGGGCACTGAAGCTTTCTTT.